These 14 T cell receptor beta chains share one sample of origin, sequenced in a study of T cell repertoires in cytomegalovirus infection. TCRdb called the reads again in MiXCR, with one record for every CDR3 protein. The top ten hold more than 8.5% of the sample, which has around 450,000 distinct CDR3 sequences, over 9% seen once. The sample was PBMCs. These receptor sequences come from a human donor in good health (CMV status not recorded). Some clones in this sample may be carry-over from other donors' samples.

This clonotype has only a few counts. The V call is TRBV6-2 or TRBV6-3, the J call TRBJ2-1; no firm D call. Germline V CDR1 and CDR2: MNHEY, SVGEGT. CDR3 length equals 16 residues. V was clipped by 0 bases and J by 4 bases, with 13 bases between them. The CDR3 sequence is CASSYSGEGSYNEQFF. The CDR3 nucleotides read TGTGCCAGCAGTTACTCGGGTGAAGGGTCGTACAATGAGCAGTTCTTC.

There are a few counts of this clonotype. The chain is built from TRBV10-3 and TRBJ2-7; D might be TRBD2 (6 bases). This CDR3 has 15 amino acids. V was trimmed by 0 bases and J by 3 bases, leaving 12 bases between them. CDR1 and CDR2 (germline): ENHRY, SYGVKD. The CDR3 is CAISESGRGGYEQYF. CDR3 coding DNA: TGTGCCATCAGTGAGTCAGGTAGGGGAGGCTACGAGCAGTACTTC.

This clonotype was recorded at least ten times. The chain is built from TRBV11-2 and TRBJ2-5; D is perhaps TRBD2 (5 bases). CDR1 and CDR2 (germline): SGHAT, FQNNGV. Trimming cost V 1 base and J 5 bases, with 14 bases left between them. The CDR3 runs 15 residues. CDR3 amino acids: CASSLGGGRRETQYF. The CDR3 coding sequence is TGTGCCAGCAGCTTAGGCGGCGGGCGCCGGGAGACCCAGTACTTC.

This clonotype appeared many times. The chain links TRBV18 to TRBJ1-5, with a weak D call TRBD1 (5 bases). Deletions cut 2 bases from V and 4 bases from J, with 9 bases between. The CDR3 runs to 14 residues. The germline gives CDR1 KGHSH, CDR2 LQKENI. CDR3 DNA sequence: TGTGCCAGCTCACCAGGGGCGTCGAATCAGCCCCAGCATTTT. Translating it yields CASSPGASNQPQHF.

The sample holds many counts of this clonotype. This chain links TRBV11-2 with TRBJ2-2; 9 bases map to TRBD1. V lost 6 bases and J lost 6; bases outside the gene matches: 8. The CDR3 extends over 15 amino acids. From germline, CDR1 is SGHAT and CDR2 FQNNGV. CDR3 in amino acids: CASRQPGQGPGELFF. The DNA for the CDR3 is TGTGCCAGCAGACAACCGGGACAGGGTCCCGGGGAGCTGTTTTTT.

This clonotype was counted many times. V is TRBV5-4 and J is TRBJ1-1; D unclear. The germline V and J ends were trimmed by 0 bases and 2 bases, with 8 bases remaining between them. Germline values: CDR1 SGHNT, CDR2 YYREEE (reference sequence). This CDR3 region has 14 residues. CDR3 coding DNA: TGTGCCAGCAGCTTGGCCTGGGGAAACACTGAAGCTTTCTTT. Encoded protein: CASSLAWGNTEAFF. Together with reference TRBV5-4 and TRBJ1-1, the CDR3 gives the full variable domain: ETGVTQSPTHLIKTRGQQVTLRCSSQSGHNTVSWYQQALGQGPQFIFQYYREEENGRGNFPPRFSGLQFPNYSSELNVNALELDDSALYLCASSLAWGNTEAFFGQGTRLTVV.

This clonotype was found many times. J is TRBJ2-2 and V is TRBV23-1; 8 nucleotides agree with TRBD1. TRBV23-1 is an open reading frame whose function is uncertain. The CDR3 has 16 amino acids. With V trimmed by 7 bases and J by 7 bases, 14 bases remained unmatched. The CDR3 nucleotides read TGCGCCAGCACCTCGCGGGACAGGCCGCTCGTCGGGGAGCTGTTTTTT. Encoded protein: CASTSRDRPLVGELFF.

The table lists this clonotype with many counts. The chain links TRBV5-5 to TRBJ1-6; D remains unclear. There are 13 residues in the CDR3. The germline gives CDR1 SGHKS, CDR2 YYEKEE (reference sequence). Between the trimmed V and J ends, which lost 0 bases and 10 bases, there was a span of 8 bases. The CDR3 coding sequence is TGTGCCAGCAGCTTGGAATCGGTGTCACCCCTCCACTTT. Protein: CASSLESVSPLHF.

This clonotype was detected ten times or more. The genes are TRBV12-3 or TRBV12-4 and TRBJ1-4; D might be TRBD1 (6 bases). This CDR3 is 14 amino acids long. Between the trimmed V and J ends, which lost 6 bases and 4 bases, there was a span of 12 bases. The CDR3 bases are TGTGCCAGCAGACAGACAGGACTTAATGAAAAACTGTTTTTT. This sequence encodes CASRQTGLNEKLFF.

This clonotype came up many times. This rearrangement joins TRBV7-8 to TRBJ1-1; 9 nucleotides agree with TRBD1. The J segment lost 1 base and the V segment lost 7 bases, leaving 7 bases of the junction unmatched. The CDR3 contains 15 residues. In germline, CDR1 is SGHVS, CDR2 FQNEAQ. The CDR3 is CASTPTGGGNTEAFF. As DNA, the CDR3 is TGTGCCAGCACTCCCACAGGGGGCGGGAACACTGAAGCTTTCTTT.

The V gene is TRBV5-4, the J gene TRBJ2-6; weak D call: TRBD1 (7 bases). This CDR3 is built from 17 residues. The V end lost 4 bases, the J end lost 0 bases, and 14 bases lay between the germline ends. Germline V lookup: CDR1 SGHNT, CDR2 YYREEE (reference sequence). The CDR3 coding sequence is TGTGCCAGCAGCCGGCAGGGGGGAGGCTCTGGGGCCAACGTCCTGACTTTC. This encodes CASSRQGGGSGANVLTF.

This clonotype has more than one count but fewer than ten. The chain couples TRBV28 to TRBJ2-7; 13 nucleotides line up with TRBD2. The CDR3 contains 16 residues. Germline V gives CDR1 MDHEN, CDR2 SYDVKM. V shed 2 bases, J shed 2 bases, and the junction held 3 bases outside the gene matches. The CDR3 DNA follows: TGTGCCAGCAGTTTAGAGGGACTAGCGGGAACCTACGAGCAGTACTTC. Amino acid sequence: CASSLEGLAGTYEQYF.

The chain employs TRBV3-1 and TRBJ1-3, with 8 bases aligning to TRBD1. The CDR3 loop spans 14 amino acids. Germline assignment: CDR1 LGHDT and CDR2 YNNKEL (reference sequence). Germline trimming cut 3 bases from V and 3 bases from J; bases unmatched to any gene: 1. CDR3 DNA sequence: TGTGCCAGCAGCCAGGGGACAGGTGGAAACACCATATATTTT. The encoded protein is CASSQGTGGNTIYF.

The gene calls are TRBV5-1 and TRBJ2-1; 10 bases fit TRBD2. This CDR3 is built from 14 residues. V was clipped by 4 bases and J by 7 bases; unmatched bases: 5. Per the germline V gene, CDR1 is SGHRS and CDR2 is YFSETQ. CDR3 protein: CASSPGTSENEQFF. DNA of the CDR3: TGCGCCAGCAGCCCTGGGACTAGCGAGAATGAGCAGTTCTTC.